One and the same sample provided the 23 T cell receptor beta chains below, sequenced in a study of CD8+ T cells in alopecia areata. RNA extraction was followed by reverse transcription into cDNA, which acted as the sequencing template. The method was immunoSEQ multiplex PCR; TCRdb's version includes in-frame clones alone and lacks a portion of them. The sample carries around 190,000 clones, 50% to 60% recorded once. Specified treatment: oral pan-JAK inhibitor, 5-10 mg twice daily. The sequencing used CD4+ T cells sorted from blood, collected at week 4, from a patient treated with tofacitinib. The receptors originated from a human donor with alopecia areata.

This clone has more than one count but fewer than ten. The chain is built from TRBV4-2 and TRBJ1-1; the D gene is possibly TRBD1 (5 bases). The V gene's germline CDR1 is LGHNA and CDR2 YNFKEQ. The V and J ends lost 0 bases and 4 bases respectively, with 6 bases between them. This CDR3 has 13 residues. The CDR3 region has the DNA TGTGCCAGCAGCCAAGATGGGACCACTGAAGCTTTCTTT. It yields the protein CASSQDGTTEAFF.

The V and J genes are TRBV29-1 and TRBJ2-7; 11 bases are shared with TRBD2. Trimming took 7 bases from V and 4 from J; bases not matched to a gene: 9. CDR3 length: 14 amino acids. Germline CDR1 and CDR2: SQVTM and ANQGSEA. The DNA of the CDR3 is TGCAGCGCCCTCTCTAGCGGGAGGTGGTACGAGCAGTACTTC. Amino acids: CSALSSGRWYEQYF.

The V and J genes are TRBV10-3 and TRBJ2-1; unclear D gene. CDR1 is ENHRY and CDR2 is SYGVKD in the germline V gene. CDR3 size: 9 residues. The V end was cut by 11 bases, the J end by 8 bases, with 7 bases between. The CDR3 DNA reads TGTGCCGCCGGCTATGAGCAGTTCTTC. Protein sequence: CAAGYEQFF.

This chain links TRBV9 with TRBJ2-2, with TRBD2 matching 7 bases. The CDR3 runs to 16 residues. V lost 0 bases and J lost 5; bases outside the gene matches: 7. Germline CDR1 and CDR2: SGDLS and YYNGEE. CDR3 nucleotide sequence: TGTGCCAGCAGCGTAGTGGGGGACTACAAAACCGGGGAGCTGTTTTTT. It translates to CASSVVGDYKTGELFF.

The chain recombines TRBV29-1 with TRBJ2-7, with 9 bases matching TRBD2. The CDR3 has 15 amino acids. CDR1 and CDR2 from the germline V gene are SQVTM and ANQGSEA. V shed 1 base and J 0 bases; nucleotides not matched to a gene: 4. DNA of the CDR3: TGCAGCGTTGAAGGATCTAGCGGGGCCTCCTACGAGCAGTACTTC. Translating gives CSVEGSSGASYEQYF.

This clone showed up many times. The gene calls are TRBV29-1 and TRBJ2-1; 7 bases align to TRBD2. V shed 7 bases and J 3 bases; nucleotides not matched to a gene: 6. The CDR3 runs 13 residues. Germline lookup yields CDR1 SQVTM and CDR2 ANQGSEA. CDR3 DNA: TGCAGCGCCAGCGGGATTGGCTACAATGAGCAGTTCTTC. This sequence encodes CSASGIGYNEQFF.

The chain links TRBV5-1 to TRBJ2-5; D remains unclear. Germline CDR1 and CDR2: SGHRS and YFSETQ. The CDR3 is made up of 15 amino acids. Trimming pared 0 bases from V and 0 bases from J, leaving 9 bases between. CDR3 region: CASSLVSRYQETQYF. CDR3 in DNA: TGCGCCAGCAGCTTGGTCTCAAGGTACCAAGAGACCCAGTACTTC.

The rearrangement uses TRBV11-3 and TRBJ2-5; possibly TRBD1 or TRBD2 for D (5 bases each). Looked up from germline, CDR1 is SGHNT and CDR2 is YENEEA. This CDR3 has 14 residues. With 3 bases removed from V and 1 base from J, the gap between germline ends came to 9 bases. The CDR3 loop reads CASSFGTAQETQYF. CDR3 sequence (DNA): TGTGCCAGCAGCTTCGGGACGGCCCAAGAGACCCAGTACTTC.

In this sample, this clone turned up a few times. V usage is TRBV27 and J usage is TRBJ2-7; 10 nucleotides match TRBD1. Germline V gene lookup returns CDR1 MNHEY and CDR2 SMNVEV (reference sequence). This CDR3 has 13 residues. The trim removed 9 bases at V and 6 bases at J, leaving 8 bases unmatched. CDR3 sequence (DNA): TGTGCCAGACCACCGGGACAGGGGTCCGAGCAGTACTTC. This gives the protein CARPPGQGSEQYF.

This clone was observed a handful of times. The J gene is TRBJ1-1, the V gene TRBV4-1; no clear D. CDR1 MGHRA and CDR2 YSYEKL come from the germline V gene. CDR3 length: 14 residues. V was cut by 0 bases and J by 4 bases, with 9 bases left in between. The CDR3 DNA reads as TGCGCCAGCAGCCAAGAGGTACAGAGCACTGAAGCTTTCTTT. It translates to CASSQEVQSTEAFF.

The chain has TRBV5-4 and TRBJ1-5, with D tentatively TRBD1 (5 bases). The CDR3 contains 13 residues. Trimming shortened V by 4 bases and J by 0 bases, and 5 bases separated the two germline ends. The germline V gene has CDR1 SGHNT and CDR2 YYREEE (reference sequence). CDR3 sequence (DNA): TGTGCCAGCAGCCAGGGTAGCAATCAGCCCCAGCATTTT. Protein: CASSQGSNQPQHF.

The CDR3 sequence is CASSLTDNVGVDTQYF. CDR3 bases: TGTGCCAGCAGCTTAACTGACAACGTCGGGGTGGATACGCAGTATTTT. The chain recombines TRBV11-2 with TRBJ2-3, with D possibly TRBD2 on 5 matching bases. The CDR3 is made up of 16 amino acids. Trimming shortened V by 2 bases and J by 6 bases, and 18 bases separated the two germline ends. In germline, CDR1 is SGHAT, CDR2 FQNNGV.

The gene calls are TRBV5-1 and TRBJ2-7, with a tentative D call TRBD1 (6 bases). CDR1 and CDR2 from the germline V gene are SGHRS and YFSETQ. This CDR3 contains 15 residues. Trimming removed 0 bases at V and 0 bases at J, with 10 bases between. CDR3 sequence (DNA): TGCGCCAGCAGCTTGGGACAGGTCTACTCCTACGAGCAGTACTTC. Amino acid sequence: CASSLGQVYSYEQYF.

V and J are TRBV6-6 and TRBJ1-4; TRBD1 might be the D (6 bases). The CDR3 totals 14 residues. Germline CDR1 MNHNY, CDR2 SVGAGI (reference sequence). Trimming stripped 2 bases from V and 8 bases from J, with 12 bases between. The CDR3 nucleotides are TGTGCCAGCAGTTACAATCCGACAGGAGAAAAACTGTTTTTT. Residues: CASSYNPTGEKLFF.

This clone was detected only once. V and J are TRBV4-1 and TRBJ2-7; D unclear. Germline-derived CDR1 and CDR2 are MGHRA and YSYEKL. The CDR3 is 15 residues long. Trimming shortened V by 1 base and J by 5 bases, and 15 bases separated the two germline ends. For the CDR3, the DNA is TGCGCCAGCAGCCAAGGGTCCTCGGTATCCGACGAGCAGTACTTC. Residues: CASSQGSSVSDEQYF.

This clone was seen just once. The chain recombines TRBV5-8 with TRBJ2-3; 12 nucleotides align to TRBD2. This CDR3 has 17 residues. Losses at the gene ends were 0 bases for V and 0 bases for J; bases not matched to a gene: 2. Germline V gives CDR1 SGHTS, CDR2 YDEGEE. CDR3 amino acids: CASSLGTSGTSTDTQYF. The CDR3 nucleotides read TGTGCCAGCAGCTTGGGGACTAGCGGGACTAGCACAGATACGCAGTATTTT.

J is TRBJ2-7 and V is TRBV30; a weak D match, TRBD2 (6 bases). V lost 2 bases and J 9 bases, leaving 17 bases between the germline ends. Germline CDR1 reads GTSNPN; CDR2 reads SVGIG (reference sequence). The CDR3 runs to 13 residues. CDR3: CAWSTGPKEGQYF. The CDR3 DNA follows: TGTGCCTGGAGTACGGGACCGAAGGAGGGGCAGTACTTC.

CDR3 bases: TGTGCCTGGAGTGTCGACAGGGTTCAGCCCCAGCATTTT. Translated: CAWSVDRVQPQHF. The genes are TRBV30 and TRBJ1-5, with 7 bases lining up with TRBD1. Germline V gene sequence: CDR1 GTSNPN, CDR2 SVGIG (reference sequence). The length of the CDR3 is 13 residues. V was clipped by 0 bases and J by 6 bases; unmatched bases: 2.

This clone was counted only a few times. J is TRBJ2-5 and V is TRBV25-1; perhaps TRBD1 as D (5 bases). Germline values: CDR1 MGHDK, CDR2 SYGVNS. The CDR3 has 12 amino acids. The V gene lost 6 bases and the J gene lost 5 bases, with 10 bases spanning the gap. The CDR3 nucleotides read TGTGCCAGCAGAGGGGTGCGCGAGACCCAGTACTTC. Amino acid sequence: CASRGVRETQYF.

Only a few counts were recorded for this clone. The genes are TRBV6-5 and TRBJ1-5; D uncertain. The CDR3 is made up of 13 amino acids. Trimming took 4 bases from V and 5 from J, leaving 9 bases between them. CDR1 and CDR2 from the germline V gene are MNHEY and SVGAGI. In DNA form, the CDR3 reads TGTGCCAGCAGTTCGTACCGGGATCAGCCCCAGCATTTT. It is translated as CASSSYRDQPQHF.

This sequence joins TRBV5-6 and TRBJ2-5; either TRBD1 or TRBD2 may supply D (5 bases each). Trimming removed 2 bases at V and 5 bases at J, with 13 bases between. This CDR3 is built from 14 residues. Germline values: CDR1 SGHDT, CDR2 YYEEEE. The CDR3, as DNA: TGTGCCAGCAGCTTCGCGTCGGGACGGGAGACCCAGTACTTC. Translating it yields CASSFASGRETQYF.

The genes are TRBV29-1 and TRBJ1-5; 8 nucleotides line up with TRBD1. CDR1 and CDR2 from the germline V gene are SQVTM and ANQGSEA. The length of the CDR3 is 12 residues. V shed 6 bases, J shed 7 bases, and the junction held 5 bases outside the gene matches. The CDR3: CSVGQGRQPQHF. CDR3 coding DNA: TGCAGCGTCGGACAGGGAAGGCAGCCCCAGCATTTT.

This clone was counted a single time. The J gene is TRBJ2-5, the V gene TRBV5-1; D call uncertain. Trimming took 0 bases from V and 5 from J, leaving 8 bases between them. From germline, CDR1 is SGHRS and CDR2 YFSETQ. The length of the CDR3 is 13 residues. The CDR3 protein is CASSLGPVETQYF. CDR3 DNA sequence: TGCGCCAGCAGCTTGGGTCCTGTGGAGACCCAGTACTTC.